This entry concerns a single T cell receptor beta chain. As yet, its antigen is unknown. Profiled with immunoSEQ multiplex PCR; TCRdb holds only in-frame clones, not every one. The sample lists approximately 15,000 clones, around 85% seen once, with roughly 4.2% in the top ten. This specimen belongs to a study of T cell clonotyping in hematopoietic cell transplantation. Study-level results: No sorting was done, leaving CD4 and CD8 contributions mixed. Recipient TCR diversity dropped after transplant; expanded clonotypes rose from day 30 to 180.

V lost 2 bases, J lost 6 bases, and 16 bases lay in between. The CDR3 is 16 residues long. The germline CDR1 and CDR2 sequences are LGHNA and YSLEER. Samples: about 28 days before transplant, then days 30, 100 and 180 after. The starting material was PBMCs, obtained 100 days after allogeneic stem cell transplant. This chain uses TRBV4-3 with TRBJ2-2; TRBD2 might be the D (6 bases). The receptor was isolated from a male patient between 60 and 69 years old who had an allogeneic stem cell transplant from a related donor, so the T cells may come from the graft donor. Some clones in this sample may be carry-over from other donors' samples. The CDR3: CASSQFTSKQSGELFF. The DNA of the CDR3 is TGCGCCAGCAGCCAATTTACTAGCAAGCAGTCCGGGGAGCTGTTTTTT.